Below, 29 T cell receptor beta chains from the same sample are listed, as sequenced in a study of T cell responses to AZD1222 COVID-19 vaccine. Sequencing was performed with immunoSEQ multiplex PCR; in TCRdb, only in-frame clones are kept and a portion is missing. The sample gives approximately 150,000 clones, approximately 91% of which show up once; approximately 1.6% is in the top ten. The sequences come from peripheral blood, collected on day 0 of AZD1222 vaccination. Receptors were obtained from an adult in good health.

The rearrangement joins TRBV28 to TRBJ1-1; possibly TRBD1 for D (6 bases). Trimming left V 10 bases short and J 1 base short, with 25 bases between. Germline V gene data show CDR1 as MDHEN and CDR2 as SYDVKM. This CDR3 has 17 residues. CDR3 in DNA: TGTGCCACCTCGCGAGGGGTAGGGAAACAGGGGAACACTGAAGCTTTCTTT. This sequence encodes CATSRGVGKQGNTEAFF.

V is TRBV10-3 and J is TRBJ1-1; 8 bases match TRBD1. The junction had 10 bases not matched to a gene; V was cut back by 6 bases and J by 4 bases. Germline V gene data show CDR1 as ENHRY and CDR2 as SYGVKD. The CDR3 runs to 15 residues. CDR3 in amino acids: CAISDPTQGGTEAFF. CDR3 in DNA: TGTGCCATCAGCGACCCAACACAGGGGGGCACTGAAGCTTTCTTT.

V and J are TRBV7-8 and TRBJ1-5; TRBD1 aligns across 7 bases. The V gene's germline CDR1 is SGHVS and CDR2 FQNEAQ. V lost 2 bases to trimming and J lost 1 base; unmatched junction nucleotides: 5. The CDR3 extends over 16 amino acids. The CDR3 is CASSLRAGGSNQPQHF. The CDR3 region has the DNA TGTGCCAGCAGCTTAAGGGCAGGGGGGAGCAATCAGCCCCAGCATTTT.

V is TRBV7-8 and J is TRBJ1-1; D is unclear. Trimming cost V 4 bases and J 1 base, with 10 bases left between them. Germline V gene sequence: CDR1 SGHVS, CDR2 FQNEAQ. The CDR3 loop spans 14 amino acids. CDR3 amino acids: CASSSSYSNTEAFF. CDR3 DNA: TGTGCCAGCAGCTCCAGCTATTCGAACACTGAAGCTTTCTTT.

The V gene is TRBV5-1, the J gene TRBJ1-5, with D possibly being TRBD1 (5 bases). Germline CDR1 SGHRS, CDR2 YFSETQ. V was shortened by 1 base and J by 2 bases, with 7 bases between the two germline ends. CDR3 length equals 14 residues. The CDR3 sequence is CASSLWGGNQPQHF. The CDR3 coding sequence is TGCGCCAGCAGCTTGTGGGGGGGCAATCAGCCCCAGCATTTT.

CDR3 nucleotide sequence: TGTGCCAGCAGCCCGGGACTAGCGGGGGCTGAGACCCAGTACTTC. Translation: CASSPGLAGAETQYF. This chain uses TRBV7-2 with TRBJ2-5; 14 bases map to TRBD2. Germline CDR1 reads SGHTA; CDR2 reads FQGNSA. J gave up 5 bases and V 5 bases, and 4 bases lay outside the gene matches. The CDR3 is 15 amino acids.

As DNA, the CDR3 is TGCGCCAGCAGCCGCCTATCGGGACTCATAACCGGGGAGCTGTTTTTT. Translation gives CASSRLSGLITGELFF. The V and J genes are TRBV5-1 and TRBJ2-2; the D gene is possibly TRBD2 (6 bases). The germline V and J ends were trimmed by 4 bases and 5 bases, with 18 bases remaining between them. CDR1 SGHRS and CDR2 YFSETQ come from the germline V gene. The CDR3 extends over 16 amino acids. Variable domain in full (rest from reference TRBV5-1 and TRBJ2-2): KAGVTQTPRYLIKTRGQQVTLSCSPISGHRSVSWYQQTPGQGLQFLFEYFSETQRNKGNFPGRFSGRQFSNSRSEMNVSTLELGDSALYLCASSRLSGLITGELFFGEGSRLTVL.

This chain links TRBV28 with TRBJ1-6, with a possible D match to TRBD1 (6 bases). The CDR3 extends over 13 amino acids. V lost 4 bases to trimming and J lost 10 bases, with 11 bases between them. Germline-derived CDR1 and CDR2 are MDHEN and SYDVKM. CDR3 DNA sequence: TGTGCCAGCAGTTCTCAGGGGTACTCACCCCTCCACTTT. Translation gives CASSSQGYSPLHF.

Here the CDR3 DNA reads TGTGCCAGCAGTACGGGGTGGACGGCACCCTACGAGCAGTACTTC. This translates into CASSTGWTAPYEQYF. This chain connects TRBV7-2 to TRBJ2-7, with a weak D call TRBD2 (5 bases). Trimming took off 6 bases at V and 2 bases at J, with 17 bases between the two ends. CDR1 SGHTA and CDR2 FQGNSA come from the germline V gene. The CDR3 is 15 residues long.

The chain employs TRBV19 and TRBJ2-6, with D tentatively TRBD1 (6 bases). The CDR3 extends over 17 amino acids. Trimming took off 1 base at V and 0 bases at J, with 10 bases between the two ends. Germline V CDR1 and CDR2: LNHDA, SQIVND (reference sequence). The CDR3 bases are TGTGCCAGTAGTATAGCGCAGGGGATCTCTGGGGCCAACGTCCTGACTTTC. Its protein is CASSIAQGISGANVLTF.

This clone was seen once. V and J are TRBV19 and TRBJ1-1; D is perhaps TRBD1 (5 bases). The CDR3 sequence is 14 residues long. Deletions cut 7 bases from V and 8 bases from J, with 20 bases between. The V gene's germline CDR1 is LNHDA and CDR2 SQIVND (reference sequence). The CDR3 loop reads CASIAPGPSGEAFF. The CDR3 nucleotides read TGTGCCAGTATCGCACCGGGACCCTCGGGGGAAGCTTTCTTT.

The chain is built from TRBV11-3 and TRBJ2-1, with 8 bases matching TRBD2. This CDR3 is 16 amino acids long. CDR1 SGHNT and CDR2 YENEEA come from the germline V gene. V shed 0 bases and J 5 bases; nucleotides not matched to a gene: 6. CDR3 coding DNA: TGTGCCAGCAGCTTAGATTCTCGGGGGGGTGACAATGAGCAGTTCTTC. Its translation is CASSLDSRGGDNEQFF.

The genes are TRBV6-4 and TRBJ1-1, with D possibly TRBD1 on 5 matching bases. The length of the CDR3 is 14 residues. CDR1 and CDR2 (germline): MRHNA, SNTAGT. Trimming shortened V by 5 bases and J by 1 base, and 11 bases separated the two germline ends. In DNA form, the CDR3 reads TGTGCCAGCAGTCCAGGGTTTGGGAACACTGAAGCTTTCTTT. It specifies CASSPGFGNTEAFF.

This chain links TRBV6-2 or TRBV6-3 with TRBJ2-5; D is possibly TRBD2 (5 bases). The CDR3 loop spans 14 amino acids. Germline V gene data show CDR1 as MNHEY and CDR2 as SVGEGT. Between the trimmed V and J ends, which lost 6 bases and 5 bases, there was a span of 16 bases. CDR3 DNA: TGTGCCAGCAGCCAGGACTCTTTTATCGAGACCCAGTACTTC. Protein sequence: CASSQDSFIETQYF.

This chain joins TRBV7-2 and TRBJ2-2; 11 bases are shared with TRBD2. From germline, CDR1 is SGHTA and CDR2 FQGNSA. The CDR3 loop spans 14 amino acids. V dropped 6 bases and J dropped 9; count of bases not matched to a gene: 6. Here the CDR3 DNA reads TGTGCCAGCAGAAATAGCGGGGGGGTGCGGGAGCTGTTTTTT. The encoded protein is CASRNSGGVRELFF.

CDR3: CAGSTGGSYEQYF. CDR3 coding DNA: TGTGCCGGCAGTACAGGGGGCTCCTACGAGCAGTACTTC. This sequence joins TRBV30 and TRBJ2-7; 8 bases agree with TRBD1. V gave up 8 bases and J gave up 0 bases; unmatched junction bases: 6. Germline lookup yields CDR1 GTSNPN and CDR2 SVGIG (reference sequence). This CDR3 has 13 residues. The complete variable domain, with remaining parts taken from reference TRBV30 and TRBJ2-7, reads SQTIHQWPATLVQPVGSPLSLECTVEGTSNPNLYWYRQAAGRGLQLLFYSVGIGQISSEVPQNLSASRPQDRQFILSSKKLLLSDSGFYLCAGSTGGSYEQYFGPGTRLTVT.

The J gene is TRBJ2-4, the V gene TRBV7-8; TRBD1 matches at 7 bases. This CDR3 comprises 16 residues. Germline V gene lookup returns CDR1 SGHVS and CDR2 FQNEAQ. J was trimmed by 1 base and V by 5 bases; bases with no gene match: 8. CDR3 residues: CASSRDRASAKNIQYF. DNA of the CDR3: TGTGCCAGCAGCCGAGACAGGGCTTCTGCCAAAAACATTCAGTACTTC.

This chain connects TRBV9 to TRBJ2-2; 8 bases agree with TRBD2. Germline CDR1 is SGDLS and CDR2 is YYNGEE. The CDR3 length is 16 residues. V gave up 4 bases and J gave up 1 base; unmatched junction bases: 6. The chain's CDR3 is CASSLSGTVNTGELFF. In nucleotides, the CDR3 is TGTGCCAGCAGCCTTAGCGGGACTGTGAACACCGGGGAGCTGTTTTTT.

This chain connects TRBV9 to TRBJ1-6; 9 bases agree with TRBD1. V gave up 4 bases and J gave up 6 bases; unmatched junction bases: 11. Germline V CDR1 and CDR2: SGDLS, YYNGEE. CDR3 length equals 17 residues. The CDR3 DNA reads TGTGCCAGCAGCCCGACGGGACAGGGTGGGCGTAATTCACCCCTCCACTTT. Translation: CASSPTGQGGRNSPLHF.

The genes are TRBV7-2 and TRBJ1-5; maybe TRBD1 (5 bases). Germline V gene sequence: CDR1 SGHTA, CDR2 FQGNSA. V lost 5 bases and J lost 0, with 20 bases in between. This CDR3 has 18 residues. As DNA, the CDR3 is TGTGCCAGCAGCCACCGGGCCCAGGGCCGCCTTAGCAATCAGCCCCAGCATTTT. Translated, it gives CASSHRAQGRLSNQPQHF.

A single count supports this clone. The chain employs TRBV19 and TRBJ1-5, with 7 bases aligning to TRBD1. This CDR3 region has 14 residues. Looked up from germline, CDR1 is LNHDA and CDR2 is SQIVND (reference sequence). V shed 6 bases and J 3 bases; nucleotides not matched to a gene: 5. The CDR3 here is CASSLTGYNQPQHF. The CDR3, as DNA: TGTGCCAGTAGCTTGACAGGGTACAATCAGCCCCAGCATTTT.

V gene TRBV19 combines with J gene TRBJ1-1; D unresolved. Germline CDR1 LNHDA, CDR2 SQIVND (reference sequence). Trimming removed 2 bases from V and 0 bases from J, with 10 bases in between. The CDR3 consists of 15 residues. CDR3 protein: CASSIRQILNTEAFF. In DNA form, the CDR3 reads TGTGCCAGTAGTATAAGGCAGATATTGAACACTGAAGCTTTCTTT.

CDR3 in amino acids: CAWSAGGGNTIYF. Written as DNA, the CDR3 is TGTGCCTGGAGTGCCGGAGGTGGAAACACCATATATTTT. The chain links TRBV30 to TRBJ1-3; D unclear. CDR3 size: 13 residues. The germline gives CDR1 GTSNPN, CDR2 SVGIG (reference sequence). The V end was cut by 1 base, the J end by 3 bases, with 7 bases between.

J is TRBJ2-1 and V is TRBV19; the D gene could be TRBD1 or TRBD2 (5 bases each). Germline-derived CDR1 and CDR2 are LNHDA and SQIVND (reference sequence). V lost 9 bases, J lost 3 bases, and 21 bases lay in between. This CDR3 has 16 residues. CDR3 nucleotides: TGTGCCAGAGAGGGGCGGTGTACACAGCGCTACAATGAGCAGTTCTTC. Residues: CAREGRCTQRYNEQFF.

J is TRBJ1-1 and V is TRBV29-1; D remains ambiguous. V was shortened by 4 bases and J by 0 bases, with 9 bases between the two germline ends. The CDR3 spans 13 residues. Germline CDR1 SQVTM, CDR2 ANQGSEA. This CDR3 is CSVGNLMNTEAFF. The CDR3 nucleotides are TGCAGCGTTGGGAACCTCATGAACACTGAAGCTTTCTTT. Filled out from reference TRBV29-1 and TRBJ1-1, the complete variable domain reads SAVISQKPSRDICQRGTSLTIQCQVDSQVTMMFWYRQQPGQSLTLIATANQGSEATYESGFVIDKFPISRPNLTFSTLTVSNMSPEDSSIYLCSVGNLMNTEAFFGQGTRLTVV.

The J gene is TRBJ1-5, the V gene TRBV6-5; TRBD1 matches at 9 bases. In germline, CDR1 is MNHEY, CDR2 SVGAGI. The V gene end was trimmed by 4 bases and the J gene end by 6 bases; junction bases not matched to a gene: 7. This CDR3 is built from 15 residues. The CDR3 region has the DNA TGTGCCAGCAGTTTCTTCGGGACAGGGACTCAGCCCCAGCATTTT. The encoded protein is CASSFFGTGTQPQHF.

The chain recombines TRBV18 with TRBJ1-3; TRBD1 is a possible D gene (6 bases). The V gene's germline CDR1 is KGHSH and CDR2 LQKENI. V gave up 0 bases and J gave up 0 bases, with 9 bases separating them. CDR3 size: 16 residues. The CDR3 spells CASSPPGAFSGNTIYF. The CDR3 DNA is TGTGCCAGCTCACCACCGGGGGCCTTCTCTGGAAACACCATATATTTT.

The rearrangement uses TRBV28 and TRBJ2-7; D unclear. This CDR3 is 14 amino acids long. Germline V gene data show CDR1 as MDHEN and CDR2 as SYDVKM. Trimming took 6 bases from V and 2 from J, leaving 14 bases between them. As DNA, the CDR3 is TGTGCCAGCAGCCCCGGGTCCCCCCCCTACGAGCAGTACTTC. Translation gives CASSPGSPPYEQYF.

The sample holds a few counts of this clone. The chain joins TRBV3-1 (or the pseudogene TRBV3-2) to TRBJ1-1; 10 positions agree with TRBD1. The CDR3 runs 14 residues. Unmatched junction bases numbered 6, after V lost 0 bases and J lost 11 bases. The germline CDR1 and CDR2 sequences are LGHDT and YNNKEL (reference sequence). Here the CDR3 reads CASSQEDRGRLAFF. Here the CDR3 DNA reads TGTGCCAGCAGCCAAGAAGACAGGGGGCGCTTGGCTTTCTTT.